A single sample is the source of the 27 T cell receptor beta chains below, sequenced in a study of blood T cell repertoires in COVID-19. Sequencing was performed with immunoSEQ multiplex PCR; in TCRdb, only in-frame clones are kept and a portion is missing. The data show 70,000 or so clones, about nine tenths seen once. The specimen was peripheral blood. The receptors were gathered from a man between 65 and 85 years old with active or convalescent COVID-19.

This clone was counted a few times. The chain employs TRBV7-9 and TRBJ2-2, with TRBD2 identical over 8 bases. This CDR3 region has 17 residues. V shed 5 bases, J shed 5 bases, and the junction held 13 bases outside the gene matches. The V gene's germline CDR1 is SEHNR and CDR2 FQNEAQ (reference sequence). The CDR3 sequence is CASSPAPGGRFTGELFF. DNA for the CDR3: TGTGCCAGCAGCCCCGCTCCTGGCGGGAGGTTTACCGGGGAGCTGTTTTTT.

The V call is TRBV19, the J call TRBJ1-2; D gene ambiguous. This CDR3 comprises 13 residues. CDR1 is LNHDA and CDR2 is SQIVND in the germline V gene (reference sequence). The V gene lost 1 base and the J gene lost 8 bases, with 11 bases spanning the gap. In DNA form, the CDR3 reads TGTGCCAGTAGTATAGCAGGCTCTCTGGGCTACACCTTC. Its translation: CASSIAGSLGYTF.

The chain links TRBV2 to TRBJ2-5, with 12 bases that match TRBD2. The CDR3 runs 16 residues. The ends lost 5 bases at V and 1 base at J; junction bases unmatched: 5. Germline CDR1 and CDR2: SNHLY and FYNNEI. The CDR3 coding sequence is TGTGCCAGCAGTCCAGGACTAGCGGGACCCCAAGAGACCCAGTACTTC. Translating gives CASSPGLAGPQETQYF.

This sequence joins TRBV19 and TRBJ2-1; 9 nucleotides line up with TRBD2. With V trimmed by 3 bases and J by 1 base, 4 bases remained unmatched. Germline loops: CDR1 LNHDA, CDR2 SQIVND (reference sequence). The CDR3 spans 16 residues. CDR3 bases: TGTGCCAGTAGTATGCGACTAGCGGATTCCTACAATGAGCAGTTCTTC. This encodes CASSMRLADSYNEQFF.

The chain carries TRBV6-2 or TRBV6-3 and TRBJ1-4; D is ambiguous. This CDR3 contains 17 residues. V was shortened by 4 bases and J by 6 bases, with 21 bases between the two germline ends. CDR1 and CDR2 (germline): MNHEY, SVGEGT. The DNA of the CDR3 is TGTGCCAGCAGTTTCCCCAAGCGACGCGCTATGGATGAAAAACTGTTTTTT. Its protein is CASSFPKRRAMDEKLFF.

The chain links TRBV11-2 to TRBJ2-5; no firm D call. This CDR3 is built from 13 residues. The germline V gene encodes CDR1 SGHAT and CDR2 FQNNGV. Trimming left V 0 bases short and J 5 bases short, with 7 bases between. CDR3 in amino acids: CASSLDQRETQYF. The CDR3 DNA follows: TGTGCCAGCAGCTTAGATCAGAGGGAGACCCAGTACTTC.

The chain uses TRBV7-2 and TRBJ1-1; D call uncertain. The CDR3 runs 13 residues. V lost 4 bases and J 0 bases, leaving 6 bases between the germline ends. Germline CDR1 reads SGHTA; CDR2 reads FQGNSA. The DNA for the CDR3 is TGTGCCAGCAGCTCCGGGATGAACACTGAAGCTTTCTTT. It is translated as CASSSGMNTEAFF.

The chain combines TRBV2 with TRBJ2-3; tentatively, D is TRBD1 (5 bases). Per the germline V gene, CDR1 is SNHLY and CDR2 is FYNNEI. V gave up 7 bases and J gave up 6 bases, with 17 bases separating them. The CDR3 length is 14 residues. CDR3 sequence reads: CASKGYLLSDTQYF. CDR3 DNA: TGTGCCAGCAAGGGGTACCTCTTGTCTGATACGCAGTATTTT.

The chain combines TRBV21-1 with TRBJ1-1; the DNA was not used to check the table's D call, TRBD1. TRBV21-1 represents a pseudogene. The CDR3 extends over 14 amino acids. CDR3: CASRRTGRGTEAFF. CDR3 nucleotide sequence: TGTGCCAGCCGTCGGACAGGGAGGGGCACTGAAGCTTTCTTT.

The genes are TRBV3-1 (or the pseudogene TRBV3-2) and TRBJ2-2; 11 positions agree with TRBD1. J was trimmed by 3 bases and V by 5 bases; bases with no gene match: 5. This CDR3 has 16 residues. Germline CDR1 LGHDT, CDR2 YNNKEL (reference sequence). The CDR3 DNA is TGTGCCAGCAGCTCGCAGGACAGGGGGCACACCGGGGAGCTGTTTTTT. Encoded protein: CASSSQDRGHTGELFF.

The J gene is TRBJ2-3, the V gene TRBV5-5; 13 nucleotides align to TRBD2. The CDR3 runs to 17 residues. After removal of 0 bases from V and 4 bases from J, the junction contained 5 bases not matched to a gene. The V gene's germline CDR1 is SGHKS and CDR2 YYEKEE (reference sequence). The CDR3 loop reads CASSLGSGLAGADTQYF. Here the CDR3 DNA reads TGTGCCAGCAGCTTGGGTAGCGGACTAGCGGGAGCAGATACGCAGTATTTT.

This chain uses TRBV5-1 with TRBJ2-1, with 15 bases that match TRBD2. Germline trimming cut 7 bases from V and 5 bases from J; bases unmatched to any gene: 13. The V gene's germline CDR1 is SGHRS and CDR2 YFSETQ. The CDR3 length is 18 residues. CDR3 in DNA: TGCGCCAGCGCGCCCGGGACAGGACTAGCGGGAGGGCACAATGAGCAGTTCTTC. Translated: CASAPGTGLAGGHNEQFF.

As regards this clone: The same CDR3 can be traced to other DNA sequences in this sample. The chain links TRBV7-8 to TRBJ2-7; TRBD1 agrees at 9 bases. After removal of 5 bases from V and 2 bases from J, the junction contained 1 base not matched to a gene. Per the germline V gene, CDR1 is SGHVS and CDR2 is FQNEAQ. This CDR3 region has 13 residues. The CDR3 nucleotides read TGTGCCAGCAGCCGACAGGGGGCCTACGAGCAGTACTTC. It specifies CASSRQGAYEQYF.

This clone appeared a single time. The V gene is TRBV7-6, the J gene TRBJ1-5; no clear D gene. The V end lost 1 base, the J end lost 6 bases, and 7 bases lay between the germline ends. Germline V gives CDR1 SGHVS, CDR2 FNYEAQ. The CDR3 loop spans 13 amino acids. The CDR3, as DNA: TGTGCCAGCAGCTTAGGTGGTAGTCAGCCCCAGCATTTT. Translation gives CASSLGGSQPQHF.

The V call is TRBV5-6, the J call TRBJ2-5; no definite D call. Per the germline V gene, CDR1 is SGHDT and CDR2 is YYEEEE. This CDR3 has 14 amino acids. Between the trimmed V and J ends, which lost 0 bases and 5 bases, there was a span of 11 bases. The CDR3 DNA reads as TGTGCCAGCAGCTTGGGGGCCAAATGGGAGACCCAGTACTTC. Its translation: CASSLGAKWETQYF.

Only one count was recorded for this clone. This chain uses TRBV5-1 with TRBJ2-2; possibly TRBD2 for D (6 bases). This CDR3 is built from 15 residues. Germline V CDR1 and CDR2: SGHRS, YFSETQ. Trimming took 5 bases from V and 5 from J, leaving 16 bases between them. The CDR3 DNA sequence: TGCGCCAGCAGATATAGCGGCTACCCAACCGGGGAGCTGTTTTTT. Translating gives CASRYSGYPTGELFF.

The chain combines TRBV11-2 with TRBJ1-2, with D tentatively TRBD1 (6 bases). Germline CDR1 SGHAT, CDR2 FQNNGV. CDR3 length: 15 amino acids. V was trimmed by 5 bases and J by 4 bases, leaving 17 bases between them. The DNA of the CDR3 is TGTGCCAGCAGCCTCGGGACGGGGACATTCTATGGCTACACCTTC. Protein sequence: CASSLGTGTFYGYTF.

J is TRBJ2-7 and V is TRBV7-2; 7 bases line up with TRBD2. Per the germline V gene, CDR1 is SGHTA and CDR2 is FQGNSA. V dropped 2 bases and J dropped 6; count of bases not matched to a gene: 7. This CDR3 is 14 amino acids long. CDR3 sequence: CASSLFQRDSEQYF. DNA of the CDR3: TGTGCCAGCAGCTTATTCCAGCGGGATAGCGAGCAGTACTTC.

V and J are TRBV7-2 and TRBJ1-6; D may be TRBD1 (5 bases). The CDR3 is made up of 15 amino acids. Germline CDR1 is SGHTA and CDR2 is FQGNSA. V lost 5 bases and J 5 bases, leaving 13 bases between the germline ends. CDR3 sequence: CASSPSRGNNSPLHF. The CDR3 DNA reads TGTGCCAGCAGCCCCAGTAGGGGAAATAATTCACCCCTCCACTTT.

The chain links TRBV5-4 to TRBJ1-2; D remains ambiguous. Germline V gene lookup returns CDR1 SGHNT and CDR2 YYREEE (reference sequence). This CDR3 comprises 12 residues. Trimming took 4 bases from V and 6 from J, leaving 10 bases between them. CDR3 nucleotide sequence: TGTGCCAGCAGCCGTGGCCGGGATGGCTACACCTTC. Amino acid sequence: CASSRGRDGYTF. Using reference TRBV5-4 and TRBJ1-2 for the parts outside the CDR3, the full variable domain is ETGVTQSPTHLIKTRGQQVTLRCSSQSGHNTVSWYQQALGQGPQFIFQYYREEENGRGNFPPRFSGLQFPNYSSELNVNALELDDSALYLCASSRGRDGYTFGSGTRLTVV.

This clone appeared once. The chain recombines TRBV3-1 (or the pseudogene TRBV3-2) with TRBJ2-1; 13 bases align to TRBD2. The CDR3 contains 17 residues. From germline, CDR1 is LGHDT and CDR2 YNNKEL (reference sequence). The V segment lost 4 bases and the J segment 4 bases; nucleotides outside the gene matches: 7. CDR3: CASSLRLAGGVYNEQFF. The CDR3 DNA reads TGTGCCAGCAGCCTCAGACTAGCGGGAGGCGTATACAATGAGCAGTTCTTC.

The chain uses TRBV25-1 and TRBJ2-1; TRBD1 matches at 9 bases. Trimming cost V 6 bases and J 4 bases; bases outside gene matches: 4. Germline lookup yields CDR1 MGHDK and CDR2 SYGVNS. There are 14 residues in the CDR3. The CDR3 protein is CASRGQGSYNEQFF. CDR3 bases: TGTGCCAGCAGGGGACAGGGATCATACAATGAGCAGTTCTTC.

The chain recombines TRBV15 with TRBJ1-6; D gene unclear. Germline V gene sequence: CDR1 LNHNV, CDR2 YYDKDF (reference sequence). This CDR3 has 15 residues. V lost 1 base and J 7 bases, leaving 11 bases between the germline ends. The chain's CDR3 is CATSRGGGENSPLHF. The CDR3 DNA reads as TGTGCCACCAGCAGAGGGGGAGGAGAGAATTCACCCCTCCACTTT.

The chain couples TRBV6-2 or TRBV6-3 to TRBJ2-5; 8 bases fit TRBD2. The CDR3 length is 12 residues. The J segment lost 9 bases and the V segment lost 5 bases, leaving 5 bases of the junction unmatched. From germline, CDR1 is MNHEY and CDR2 SVGEGT. CDR3 bases: TGTGCCAGCAGTAGAGCGGGAGCGGCCCAGTACTTC. Translating it yields CASSRAGAAQYF.

The genes are TRBV24-1 and TRBJ1-5, with unresolved D. The CDR3 is made up of 13 amino acids. V dropped 6 bases and J dropped 0 bases, with 5 bases sitting between them. Germline CDR1 KGHDR, CDR2 SFDVKD. The CDR3 DNA reads TGTGCCACCAGTTTAAATAGCAATCAGCCCCAGCATTTT. Translated, it gives CATSLNSNQPQHF.

The chain has TRBV5-1 and TRBJ2-1; TRBD2 agrees at 13 bases. Germline values: CDR1 SGHRS, CDR2 YFSETQ. This CDR3 spans 21 amino acids. Trimming took 0 bases from V and 8 from J; bases not matched to a gene: 20. CDR3 loop: CASSLGLPRDRTSGSPHEQFF. CDR3 DNA: TGCGCCAGCAGCTTGGGTCTACCCAGGGACAGGACTAGCGGGAGCCCCCATGAGCAGTTCTTC.

This chain connects TRBV19 to TRBJ2-2; D is perhaps TRBD1 (5 bases). With 4 bases removed from V and 2 bases from J, the gap between germline ends came to 11 bases. The CDR3 consists of 15 residues. Germline CDR1 LNHDA, CDR2 SQIVND (reference sequence). In DNA form, the CDR3 reads TGTGCCAGTAGTACAATCAGGGATAACACCGGGGAGCTGTTTTTT. Its translation is CASSTIRDNTGELFF.